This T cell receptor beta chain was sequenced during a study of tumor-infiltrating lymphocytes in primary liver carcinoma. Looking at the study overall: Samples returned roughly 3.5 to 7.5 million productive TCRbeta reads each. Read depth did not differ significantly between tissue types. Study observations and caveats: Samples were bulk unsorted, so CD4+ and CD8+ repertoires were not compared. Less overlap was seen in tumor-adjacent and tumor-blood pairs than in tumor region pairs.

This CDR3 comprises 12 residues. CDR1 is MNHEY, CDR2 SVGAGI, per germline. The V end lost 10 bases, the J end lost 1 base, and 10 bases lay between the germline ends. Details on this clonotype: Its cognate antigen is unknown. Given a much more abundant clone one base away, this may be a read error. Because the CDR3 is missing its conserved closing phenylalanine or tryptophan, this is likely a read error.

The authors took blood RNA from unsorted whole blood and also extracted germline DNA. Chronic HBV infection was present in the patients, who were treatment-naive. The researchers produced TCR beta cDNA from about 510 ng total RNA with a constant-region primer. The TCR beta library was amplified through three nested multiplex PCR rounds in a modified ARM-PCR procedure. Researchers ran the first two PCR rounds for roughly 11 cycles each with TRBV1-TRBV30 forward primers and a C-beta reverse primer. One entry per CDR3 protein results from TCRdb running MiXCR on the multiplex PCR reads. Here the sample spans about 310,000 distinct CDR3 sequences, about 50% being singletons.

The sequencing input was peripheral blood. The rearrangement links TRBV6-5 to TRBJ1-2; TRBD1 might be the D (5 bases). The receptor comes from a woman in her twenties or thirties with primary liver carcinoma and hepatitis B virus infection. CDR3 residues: CATAGGNYGYTL. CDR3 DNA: TGTGCCACCGCGGGGGGTAACTATGGCTACACCTTA.